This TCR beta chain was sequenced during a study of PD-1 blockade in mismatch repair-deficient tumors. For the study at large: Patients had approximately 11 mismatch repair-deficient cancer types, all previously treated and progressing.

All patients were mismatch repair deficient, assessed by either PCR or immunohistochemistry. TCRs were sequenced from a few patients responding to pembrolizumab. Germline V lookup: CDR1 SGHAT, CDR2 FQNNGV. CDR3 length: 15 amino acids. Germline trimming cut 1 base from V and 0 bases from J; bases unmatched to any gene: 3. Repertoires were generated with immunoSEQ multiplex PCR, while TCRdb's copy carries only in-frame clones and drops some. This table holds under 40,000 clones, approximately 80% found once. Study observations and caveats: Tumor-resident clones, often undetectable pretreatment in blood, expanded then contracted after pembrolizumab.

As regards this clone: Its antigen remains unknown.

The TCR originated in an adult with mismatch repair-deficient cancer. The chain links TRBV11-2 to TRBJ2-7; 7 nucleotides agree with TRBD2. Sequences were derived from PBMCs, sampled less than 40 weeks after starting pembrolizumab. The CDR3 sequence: CASSLGGGFSYEQYF. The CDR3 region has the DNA TGTGCCAGCAGCTTAGGCGGGGGTTTCTCCTACGAGCAGTACTTC.